This T cell receptor (beta chain) was sequenced for a study of blood T cells in healthy people across ages. Sample-barcoded 5' priming and a J-beta primer mix drove a second PCR of roughly 7 to 11 cycles. MiXCR was run by TCRdb on the 5' RACE reads, yielding one entry per CDR3 protein. The sample records 1.5 million to 2 million distinct CDR3 sequences, roughly 27% being singletons. Germline V gene lookup returns CDR1 DFQATT and CDR2 SNEGSKA (reference sequence). V gave up 4 bases and J gave up 6 bases, with 15 bases separating them. The CDR3 is made up of 13 amino acids. The sequenced sample consisted of blood. This receptor was identified in a woman in her 30s in good health. The chain combines TRBV20-1 with TRBJ1-2, with D perhaps matching TRBD1 (5 bases). CDR3 region: CSANPQGRHGYTF. CDR3 coding DNA: TGCAGTGCTAACCCCCAGGGTAGGCATGGCTACACCTTC.